The 15 T cell receptor beta chains given below trace back to one sample, sequenced in a study of shared clonotypes between healthy human individuals. Clones were sequenced by immunoSEQ multiplex PCR, and TCRdb holds only the in-frame ones, with some missing. The data show some 1.4 million clones, roughly 95% seen once. Material for sequencing was naive CD4+ T cells sorted from blood. The subset denotes: CD45RA+ positively selected. These receptors were taken from a man aged 30-40 years in good health.

The chain carries TRBV30 and TRBJ2-7; the D gene could be TRBD1 or TRBD2 (5 bases each). There are 12 residues in the CDR3. The germline V gene encodes CDR1 GTSNPN and CDR2 SVGIG (reference sequence). Trimming pared 1 base from V and 5 bases from J, leaving 9 bases between. The CDR3 DNA reads as TGTGCCTGGAGTGCGGGACCTGACGAGCAGTACTTC. This codes for CAWSAGPDEQYF.

The genes are TRBV2 and TRBJ2-5; no reliable D call. The ends were cut back, 2 bases at V and 8 bases at J, with 15 bases in the middle. CDR3 length equals 14 residues. Germline V gene lookup returns CDR1 SNHLY and CDR2 FYNNEI. The CDR3: CASSELTAIETQYF. CDR3 nucleotide sequence: TGTGCCAGCAGTGAATTAACAGCCATTGAAACCCAGTACTTC. Filled out from reference TRBV2 and TRBJ2-5, the complete variable domain reads EPEVTQTPSHQVTQMGQEVILRCVPISNHLYFYWYRQILGQKVEFLVSFYNNEISEKSEIFDDQFSVERPDGSNFTLKIRSTKLEDSAMYFCASSELTAIETQYFGPGTRLLVL.

The V and J genes are TRBV7-2 and TRBJ2-1, with D unclear. This CDR3 is 15 amino acids long. V shed 3 bases and J shed 4 bases, with 13 bases lying between them. Germline loops: CDR1 SGHTA, CDR2 FQGNSA. CDR3 bases: TGTGCCAGCAGCTTTTCTGGGCCGATATACAATGAGCAGTTCTTC. The encoded protein is CASSFSGPIYNEQFF.

This sequence joins TRBV2 and TRBJ2-7; D gene ambiguous. Germline V lookup: CDR1 SNHLY, CDR2 FYNNEI. V shed 4 bases and J shed 12 bases, with 13 bases lying between them. The CDR3 runs to 11 residues. CDR3 loop: CASSGSVPLYF. The CDR3 nucleotides are TGTGCCAGCAGTGGGTCAGTACCATTGTACTTC. Using reference TRBV2 and TRBJ2-7 for the parts outside the CDR3, the full variable domain is EPEVTQTPSHQVTQMGQEVILRCVPISNHLYFYWYRQILGQKVEFLVSFYNNEISEKSEIFDDQFSVERPDGSNFTLKIRSTKLEDSAMYFCASSGSVPLYFGPGTRLTVT.

This clone was detected only once. The rearrangement joins TRBV6-5 to TRBJ2-1; 12 nucleotides line up with TRBD1. The V segment lost 4 bases and the J segment 7 bases; nucleotides outside the gene matches: 8. The CDR3 consists of 16 residues. Germline CDR1 reads MNHEY; CDR2 reads SVGAGI. CDR3: CASSLLGTGGSNEQFF. In DNA form, the CDR3 reads TGTGCCAGCAGTTTGCTCGGGACAGGGGGCTCGAATGAGCAGTTCTTC.

A remark on this clone: At one end the junction does not follow the germline gene, possibly because of a read error. In DNA form, the CDR3 reads TGTGCCAGCAGCCTAGCGGGAATAGAGACCCAGTACTTC. Translated, it gives CASSLAGIETQYF. The chain links TRBV7-6 to TRBJ2-5, with 9 nucleotides matching TRBD2. CDR3 length: 13 amino acids. Germline V gene lookup returns CDR1 SGHVS and CDR2 FNYEAQ. Filled out from reference TRBV7-6 and TRBJ2-5, the complete variable domain reads GAGVSQSPRYKVTKRGQDVALRCDPISGHVSLYWYRQALGQGPEFLTYFNYEAQQDKSGLPNDRFSAERPEGSISTLTIQRTEQRDSAMYRCASSLAGIETQYFGPGTRLLVL.

V gene TRBV2 combines with J gene TRBJ2-3; a weak D match, TRBD2 (7 bases). The CDR3 consists of 13 residues. Trimming took 10 bases from V and 3 from J, leaving 14 bases between them. Germline V gives CDR1 SNHLY, CDR2 FYNNEI. The CDR3 sequence: CATGEGGTDTQYF. The CDR3 DNA follows: TGTGCCACAGGAGAGGGGGGGACAGATACGCAGTATTTT.

This clone was picked up one time. This rearrangement joins TRBV7-9 to TRBJ2-5, with D possibly matching TRBD2 (5 bases). V lost 4 bases, J lost 1 base, and 10 bases lay in between. The germline V gene has CDR1 SEHNR and CDR2 FQNEAQ (reference sequence). The CDR3 spans 14 residues. The CDR3 region is CASSYSRAQETQYF. In DNA, the CDR3 is TGTGCCAGCAGCTATTCGCGGGCCCAAGAGACCCAGTACTTC.

The genes are TRBV4-1 and TRBJ2-3, with no clear D. The CDR3 length is 13 residues. CDR1 is MGHRA, CDR2 YSYEKL, per germline. Deletions cut 1 base from V and 11 bases from J, with 13 bases between. CDR3 sequence: CASSQASLLGQYF. The CDR3 region has the DNA TGCGCCAGCAGCCAAGCGTCCCTTCTCGGGCAGTATTTT.

This chain uses TRBV28 with TRBJ1-5, with 10 nucleotides matching TRBD1. CDR3 size: 20 residues. Germline V gene lookup returns CDR1 MDHEN and CDR2 SYDVKM. After removal of 6 bases from V and 4 bases from J, the junction contained 21 bases not matched to a gene. CDR3 amino acids: CASSPNGGLGDRGLNQPQHF. Here the CDR3 DNA reads TGTGCCAGCAGCCCAAACGGAGGCCTCGGGGACAGGGGACTAAATCAGCCCCAGCATTTT.

The CDR3 is CASSLVPPGQGSYNEQFF. The CDR3 nucleotides are TGTGCCAGCAGCTTAGTCCCTCCGGGACAGGGTTCCTACAATGAGCAGTTCTTC. The V gene is TRBV11-2, the J gene TRBJ2-1; the match to TRBD1 covers 9 bases. This CDR3 has 18 residues. From germline, CDR1 is SGHAT and CDR2 FQNNGV. The trim removed 1 base at V and 1 base at J, leaving 8 bases unmatched.

A single count supports this clone. V is TRBV5-1 and J is TRBJ2-2; 8 nucleotides match TRBD2. Germline V gene lookup returns CDR1 SGHRS and CDR2 YFSETQ. The CDR3 is 17 amino acids. V shed 1 base, J shed 4 bases, and the junction held 9 bases outside the gene matches. The CDR3 DNA reads TGCGCCAGCAGCTTGACCCCTGAACTAGCGGTCACCGGGGAGCTGTTTTTT. The encoded protein is CASSLTPELAVTGELFF.

The gene calls are TRBV7-3 and TRBJ2-2, with TRBD2 as a possible D gene (5 bases). Trimming pared 4 bases from V and 6 bases from J, leaving 18 bases between. CDR1 and CDR2 (germline): SGHTA, FQGTGA. The CDR3 extends over 16 amino acids. Here the CDR3 DNA reads TGTGCCAGCAGCTCGACGAGCGGCCGTGTGGCCGGGGAGCTGTTTTTT. Residues: CASSSTSGRVAGELFF.

The chain carries TRBV4-3 and TRBJ1-2; possibly TRBD1 for D (5 bases). The CDR3 loop spans 16 amino acids. Trimming took 0 bases from V and 3 from J, leaving 14 bases between them. From germline, CDR1 is LGHNA and CDR2 YSLEER. The CDR3 nucleotides read TGCGCCAGCAGCCAAGATTGGGCAGGGACTGACTATGGCTACACCTTC. Its translation: CASSQDWAGTDYGYTF.

The genes are TRBV2 and TRBJ2-2; 7 nucleotides agree with TRBD2. This CDR3 region has 15 residues. With 1 base clipped from V and 1 base from J, the junction kept 0 bases outside the gene matches. Germline values: CDR1 SNHLY, CDR2 FYNNEI. CDR3 nucleotide sequence: TGTGCCAGCAGTGAAGGGACTAGGAACACCGGGGAGCTGTTTTTT. It specifies CASSEGTRNTGELFF.